This T cell receptor beta chain was profiled in a study of cytomegalovirus exposure and HLA in healthy donors. Study results and caveats: Most TCR sequences showed up rarely, but some public TCRs showed up in many donors. The listing of 150 to 200 TCR beta chains classed them as cytomegalovirus-associated.

V dropped 4 bases and J dropped 2; count of bases not matched to a gene: 1. The V gene's germline CDR1 is MNHEY and CDR2 SMNVEV (reference sequence). This CDR3 spans 14 amino acids. Comment on this clone: What it recognizes is unknown.

Clones were read by immunoSEQ multiplex PCR, and TCRdb kept only the in-frame ones, dropping some. This sample has about 73,000 clones, with approximately 95% found just once. Sequenced input: PBMCs. V is TRBV27 and J is TRBJ2-1; TRBD2 matches 8 bases. The receptor was derived from a young man in good health and CMV-seronegative. DNA of the CDR3: TGTGCCAGCAGTTCAGCGGGGGCCTACAATGAGCAGTTCTTC. This translates into CASSSAGAYNEQFF.